The 9 T cell receptor beta chains below were found in one sample sequenced in a study of CD8 T cells in ankylosing spondylitis. One entry per CDR3 protein results from TCRdb running MiXCR on the 5' RACE reads. The sample shows approximately 300,000 distinct CDR3 sequences, around 18% of them seen only once. The sequenced sample consisted of blood, either unsorted or a sorted T cell fraction (not recorded which). Every receptor here comes from a male donor with ankylosing spondylitis or in good health (not recorded which).

This chain links TRBV29-1 with TRBJ2-3; possibly TRBD2 for D (6 bases). In germline, CDR1 is SQVTM, CDR2 ANQGSEA. Trimming removed 3 bases from V and 9 bases from J, with 19 bases in between. CDR3 size: 14 residues. CDR3 region: CSVDTLGRGGTQYF. CDR3 sequence (DNA): TGCAGCGTTGATACGTTGGGGCGGGGAGGAACGCAGTATTTT.

The chain carries TRBV5-1 and TRBJ2-5; D is uncertain. This CDR3 comprises 15 residues. Per the germline V gene, CDR1 is SGHRS and CDR2 is YFSETQ. Trimming stripped 0 bases from V and 3 bases from J, with 12 bases between. The CDR3 region is CASSLGQALKETQYF. The CDR3 DNA reads as TGCGCCAGCAGCTTGGGCCAGGCGTTAAAAGAGACCCAGTACTTC.

This clonotype was detected a few times. The gene calls are TRBV20-1 and TRBJ1-1, with TRBD1 matching over 7 bases. Per the germline V gene, CDR1 is DFQATT and CDR2 is SNEGSKA (reference sequence). The CDR3 totals 12 residues. The CDR3 is CGYDRDVTEAFF. CDR3 nucleotides: TGCGGGTACGACAGGGACGTGACTGAAGCTTTCTTT.

This clonotype was detected only a few times. The chain carries TRBV6-5 and TRBJ1-2, with D hard to call. Germline CDR1 reads MNHEY; CDR2 reads SVGAGI. This CDR3 region has 13 residues. Trimming took off 3 bases at V and 7 bases at J, with 12 bases between the two ends. This CDR3 reads CASSYRQTLGYTF. As DNA, the CDR3 is TGTGCCAGCAGTTATCGGCAGACCCTTGGCTACACCTTC.

In this sample, this clonotype turned up a few times. This chain joins TRBV19 and TRBJ2-3; 9 positions agree with TRBD1. Germline V gives CDR1 LNHDA, CDR2 SQIVND (reference sequence). With V trimmed by 3 bases and J by 4 bases, 5 bases remained unmatched. The CDR3 totals 15 residues. Written as DNA, the CDR3 is TGTGCCAGTAGTATTACAGGGGGCGCCGCAGATACGCAGTATTTT. Its translation is CASSITGGAADTQYF.

The CDR3 DNA follows: TGTGCCGGCCGACAGTTGACGGGAACTGAAGCTTTCTTT. Translating it yields CAGRQLTGTEAFF. The rearrangement uses TRBV12-3 or TRBV12-4 and TRBJ1-1; D may be TRBD1 (5 bases). The V and J ends lost 11 bases and 5 bases respectively, with 18 bases between them. The CDR3 sequence is 13 residues long.

The rearrangement joins TRBV7-9 to TRBJ2-5, with TRBD2 matching 8 bases. J was trimmed by 5 bases and V by 5 bases; bases with no gene match: 7. The CDR3 sequence is 14 residues long. Germline V gene sequence: CDR1 SEHNR, CDR2 FQNEAQ (reference sequence). CDR3 coding DNA: TGTGCCAGCAGCGCGGGGGGTATGTCGGAGACCCAGTACTTC. Amino acid sequence: CASSAGGMSETQYF.

The V and J genes are TRBV20-1 and TRBJ2-1; D not resolved. The CDR3 runs to 11 residues. V lost 2 bases, J lost 5 bases, and 4 bases lay in between. Germline CDR1 reads DFQATT; CDR2 reads SNEGSKA (reference sequence). CDR3 loop: CSARTHNEQFF. DNA for the CDR3: TGCAGTGCTAGAACACACAATGAGCAGTTCTTC.

The chain carries TRBV12-3 or TRBV12-4 and TRBJ2-2, with D hard to call. V dropped 5 bases and J dropped 5 bases, with 6 bases sitting between them. This CDR3 spans 12 amino acids. CDR3 protein: CASSQVTGELFF. DNA for the CDR3: TGTGCCAGCAGTCAGGTTACCGGGGAGCTGTTTTTT.